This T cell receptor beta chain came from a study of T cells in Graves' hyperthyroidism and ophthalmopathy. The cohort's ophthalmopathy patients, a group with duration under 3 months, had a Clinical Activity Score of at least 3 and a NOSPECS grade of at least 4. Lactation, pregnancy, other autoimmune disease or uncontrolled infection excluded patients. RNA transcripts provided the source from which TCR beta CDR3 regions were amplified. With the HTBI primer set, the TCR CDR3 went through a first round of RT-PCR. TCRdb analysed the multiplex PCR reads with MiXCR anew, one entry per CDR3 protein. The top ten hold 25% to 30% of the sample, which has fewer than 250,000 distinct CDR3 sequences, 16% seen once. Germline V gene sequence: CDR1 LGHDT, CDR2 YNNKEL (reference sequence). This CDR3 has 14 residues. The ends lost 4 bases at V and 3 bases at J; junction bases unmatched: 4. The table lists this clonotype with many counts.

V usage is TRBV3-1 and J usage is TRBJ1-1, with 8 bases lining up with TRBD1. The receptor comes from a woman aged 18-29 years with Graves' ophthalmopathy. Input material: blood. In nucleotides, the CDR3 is TGTGCCAGCAGCCGACAGGGGTTGGACACTGAAGCTTTCTTT. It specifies CASSRQGLDTEAFF.